The clone carrying this TCR beta chain was counted at least ten times. Its antigen remains unknown. Carrying unique molecular identifiers, the cDNA also gained a universal primer site through template switching. A single record per CDR3 protein comes from TCRdb applying MiXCR to the 5' RACE reads. This sample yields around 530,000 distinct CDR3 sequences, of which around 15% are seen a single time; 0.44% belongs to the top ten. The sample belongs to a study of identical twins. Study-level points and caveats: Beta out-of-frame sequences displayed a weaker excess of sharing between twins. Partial confounding of zero-insertion analyses by invariant MAIT and iNKT cells was possible.

This CDR3 has 17 amino acids. The germline V gene encodes CDR1 SEHNR and CDR2 FQNEAQ (reference sequence). The ends lost 5 bases at V and 4 bases at J; junction bases unmatched: 13. These data were likewise used in another study, on yellow fever vaccine responses in identical twins.

The V call is TRBV7-9, the J call TRBJ1-1, with TRBD1 identical over 10 bases. The source of this sequence is a young woman in good health. The sequenced sample was CD4+ T cells sorted from blood. DNA of the CDR3: TGTGCCAGCAGCCCCGTCGACAGGGGGCGCATTGGCACTGAAGCTTTCTTT. Its translation is CASSPVDRGRIGTEAFF.